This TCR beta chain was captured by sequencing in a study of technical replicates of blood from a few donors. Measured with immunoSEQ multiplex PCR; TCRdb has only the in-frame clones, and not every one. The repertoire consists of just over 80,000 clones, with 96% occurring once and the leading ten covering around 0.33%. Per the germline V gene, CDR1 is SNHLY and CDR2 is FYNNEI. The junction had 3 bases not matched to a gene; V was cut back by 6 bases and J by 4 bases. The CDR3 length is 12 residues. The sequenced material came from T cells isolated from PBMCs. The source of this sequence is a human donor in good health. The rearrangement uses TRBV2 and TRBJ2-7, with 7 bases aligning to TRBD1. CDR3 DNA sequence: TGTGCCAGCAGGACACAGGGGTACGAGCAGTACTTC. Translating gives CASRTQGYEQYF.